These T cell receptor beta chains were read from a single sample in a study of blood T cell repertoires in COVID-19. Measured with immunoSEQ multiplex PCR; TCRdb has only the in-frame clones, and not every one. This sample has about 180,000 clones, with more than 80% found just once. The specimen was PBMCs or T cells enriched from blood (not recorded which). Receptors were obtained from a middle-aged man who had recovered from COVID-19. Each CDR3 is given with its conserved first and last residue. The D gene is left open where the match is weak. Not every row has a clone size; where given, it reads once, few, many or a size class.

J	size	V	D	DNA	CDR3
TRBJ2-7	NA	TRBV7-9	TRBD2	TGTGCCAGCAGCTTTTCGGGGGGGCATTACGAGCAGTACTTC	CASSFSGGHYEQYF
TRBJ1-2	NA	TRBV27	TRBD1	TGTGCCAGCAGACGACAGGGGGCAGAAGGCTACACCTTC	CASRRQGAEGYTF
TRBJ2-1	NA	TRBV28	TRBD2	TGTGCCAGCAAAGGGCGGGAGGGCCGAGATGAGCAGTTCTTC	CASKGREGRDEQFF
TRBJ2-5	NA	TRBV5-1	TRBD2	TGCGCCAGCAGCCCGAGACTAGCGGGGACAGAGACCCAGTACTTC	CASSPRLAGTETQYF
TRBJ1-6	NA	TRBV28	NA	NA	CASTSGLRNSPLHF
TRBJ2-7	few	TRBV5-6	NA	TGTGCCAGCAGTAGTGGGTCAGGGACTCGCGAGCAGTACTTC	CASSSGSGTREQYF
TRBJ1-2	NA	TRBV6-4	NA	TGTGCCGGGGGGGTGTGTACCGCCTCGACCACCTTC	CAGGVCTASTTF
TRBJ1-1	NA	TRBV27	NA	TGTGCCAGCAGTCCGCCCCCGACCGGGAGTACTGAAGCTTTCTTT	CASSPPPTGSTEAFF
TRBJ1-1	few	TRBV13	TRBD1	TGTGCCAGCAGCCTGCGGACAGGGTCCACTGAAGCTTTCTTT	CASSLRTGSTEAFF
TRBJ2-3	NA	TRBV12-5	NA	TGTGCTAGTGGTTTAGGGGGTACGGCGGGGGCAACAGATACGCAGTATTTT	CASGLGGTAGATDTQYF
TRBJ1-1	NA	TRBV27	NA	TGTGCCAGCAGACGTAATAGCGGAGAAGCTTTCTTT	CASRRNSGEAFF
TRBJ1-2	NA	TRBV25-1	TRBD1	TGTGCCAGCAGTGTAACAACAGGGGACGGCTACACCTTC	CASSVTTGDGYTF
TRBJ1-5	NA	TRBV11-2	NA	TGTGCCAGCAGCGCGAATAATCAGCCCCAGCATTTT	CASSANNQPQHF
TRBJ2-7	NA	TRBV18	NA	TGTGCCAGTCGACTAGGACAAAAATCCTACGAGCAGTACTTC	CASRLGQKSYEQYF
TRBJ1-2	NA	TRBV19	TRBD1	TGTGCCAGTAGAGCCGGGACAGGGTGGTCCCATCCGGGAGATGGCTACACCTTC	CASRAGTGWSHPGDGYTF
TRBJ2-3	NA	TRBV3-1/TRBV3-2	NA	TGTGCCAGCACAAACCAGTTGCGCACAGATACGCAGTATTTT	CASTNQLRTDTQYF
TRBJ2-2	NA	TRBV29-1	TRBD1	TGCAGCGTTACGAAAACAGGGGCGAGGACCGGGGAGCTGTTTTTT	CSVTKTGARTGELFF
TRBJ2-1	NA	TRBV12-3/TRBV12-4	TRBD1	TGTGCCAGCAGTTCGGGACAGTACAATGAGCAGTTCTTC	CASSSGQYNEQFF
TRBJ1-6	NA	TRBV3-1/TRBV3-2	NA	TGTGCCAGCAGCCAAGATCTTCTGCGGACTTATAATTCACCCCTCCACTTT	CASSQDLLRTYNSPLHF
TRBJ2-1	NA	TRBV20-1	NA	TGCAGTGCTAGTATCGGTCGAGGGACACCCTTTCCCAGCTCCTACAATGAGCAGTTCTTC	CSASIGRGTPFPSSYNEQFF
TRBJ1-1	NA	TRBV19	NA	TGTGCCAGTAGTATAGACAGGGCGAACACTGAAGCTTTCTTT	CASSIDRANTEAFF
TRBJ1-1	once	TRBV7-2	NA	TGTGCCAGCGAGGATGGCGGTGAAGCTTTCTTT	CASEDGGEAFF
TRBJ1-1	NA	TRBV7-3	NA	TGTGCCAGCAGCCCCAACGGGATGCCTGAAGCTTTCTTT	CASSPNGMPEAFF
TRBJ1-3	few	TRBV4-2	NA	TGTGCCAGCAGCCAATTCTCAGGGTTGGGTAACACCATATATTTT	CASSQFSGLGNTIYF
TRBJ1-1	once	TRBV6-2/TRBV6-3	TRBD1	TGTGCCAGCAGTGACCGGGACAGGGTTCGAGTCGCTGAAGCTTTCTTT	CASSDRDRVRVAEAFF
TRBJ2-7	NA	TRBV2	TRBD2	TGTGCCAGCAGTTACAAGCGGGAGTCCTACGAGCAGTACTTC	CASSYKRESYEQYF
TRBJ1-4	NA	TRBV27	NA	TGTGCCAGCAGTTTATCGGCAGGGAGGACAACTAATGAAAAACTGTTTTTT	CASSLSAGRTTNEKLFF
TRBJ1-6	NA	TRBV12-5	NA	TGTGCTAGTGGCCTGGAGAAGCCGCCCCTCCACTTT	CASGLEKPPLHF
TRBJ1-5	NA	TRBV2	TRBD1	TGTGCCAGCAGTTGGGACAGGGAGGGCAATCAGCCCCAGCATTTT	CASSWDREGNQPQHF
TRBJ2-2	once	TRBV9	TRBD2	TGTGCCAGCAGCGTTTCAGCGGGAGGGCACGGGGAGCTGTTTTTT	CASSVSAGGHGELFF